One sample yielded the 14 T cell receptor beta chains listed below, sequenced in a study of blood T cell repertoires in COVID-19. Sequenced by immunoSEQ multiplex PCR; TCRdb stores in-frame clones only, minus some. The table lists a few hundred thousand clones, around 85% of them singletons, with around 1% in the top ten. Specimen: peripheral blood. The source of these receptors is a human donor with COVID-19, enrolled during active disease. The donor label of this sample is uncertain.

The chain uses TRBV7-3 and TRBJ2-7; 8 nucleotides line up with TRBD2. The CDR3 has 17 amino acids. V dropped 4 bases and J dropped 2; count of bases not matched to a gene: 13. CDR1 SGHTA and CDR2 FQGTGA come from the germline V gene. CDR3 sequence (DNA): TGTGCCAGCAGCTCCGTTAGGGCTTCGGGGGGGCCCTACGAGCAGTACTTC. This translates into CASSSVRASGGPYEQYF.

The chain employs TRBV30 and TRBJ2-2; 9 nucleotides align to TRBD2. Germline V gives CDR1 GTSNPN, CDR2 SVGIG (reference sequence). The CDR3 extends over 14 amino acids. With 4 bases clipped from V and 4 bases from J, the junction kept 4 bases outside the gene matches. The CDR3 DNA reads TGTGCCTGGACCCGACTAGCGGCCACCGGGGAGCTGTTTTTT. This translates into CAWTRLAATGELFF.

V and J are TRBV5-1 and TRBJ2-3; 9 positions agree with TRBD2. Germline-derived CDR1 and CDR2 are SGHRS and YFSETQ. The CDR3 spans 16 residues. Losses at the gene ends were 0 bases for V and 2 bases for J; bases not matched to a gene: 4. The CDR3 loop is CASSLVSSGDTDTQYF. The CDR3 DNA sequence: TGCGCCAGCAGCTTGGTCTCTAGCGGGGACACAGATACGCAGTATTTT.

CDR3 bases: TGTGCCAGCAGTTTAGTGGGGGCGAGGTTCCAAGCCTATGGCTACACCTTC. It encodes CASSLVGARFQAYGYTF. The V and J genes are TRBV28 and TRBJ1-2; TRBD1 might be the D (6 bases). Between the trimmed V and J ends, which lost 2 bases and 4 bases, there was a span of 20 bases. There are 17 residues in the CDR3. In germline, CDR1 is MDHEN, CDR2 SYDVKM.

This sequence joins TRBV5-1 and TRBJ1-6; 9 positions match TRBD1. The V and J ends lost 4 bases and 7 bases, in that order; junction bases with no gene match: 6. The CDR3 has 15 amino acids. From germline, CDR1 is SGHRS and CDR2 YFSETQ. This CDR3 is CASSISGTGNSPLHF. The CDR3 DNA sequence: TGCGCCAGCAGCATCTCCGGGACAGGGAATTCACCCCTCCACTTT.

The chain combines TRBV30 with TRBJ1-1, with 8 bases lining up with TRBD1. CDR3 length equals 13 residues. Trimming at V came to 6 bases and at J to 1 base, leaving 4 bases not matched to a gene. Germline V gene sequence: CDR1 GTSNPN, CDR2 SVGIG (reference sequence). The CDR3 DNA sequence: TGTGCCTGCAACAGGGGGGAGAACACTGAAGCTTTCTTT. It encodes CACNRGENTEAFF. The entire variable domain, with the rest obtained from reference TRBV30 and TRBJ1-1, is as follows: SQTIHQWPATLVQPVGSPLSLECTVEGTSNPNLYWYRQAAGRGLQLLFYSVGIGQISSEVPQNLSASRPQDRQFILSSKKLLLSDSGFYLCACNRGENTEAFFGQGTRLTVV.

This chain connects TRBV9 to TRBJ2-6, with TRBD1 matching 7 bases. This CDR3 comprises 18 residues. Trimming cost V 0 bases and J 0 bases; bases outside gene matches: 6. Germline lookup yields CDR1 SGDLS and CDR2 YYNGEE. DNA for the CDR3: TGTGCCAGCAGCGTAGGACAGGGAAAATACTCTGGGGCCAACGTCCTGACTTTC. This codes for CASSVGQGKYSGANVLTF.

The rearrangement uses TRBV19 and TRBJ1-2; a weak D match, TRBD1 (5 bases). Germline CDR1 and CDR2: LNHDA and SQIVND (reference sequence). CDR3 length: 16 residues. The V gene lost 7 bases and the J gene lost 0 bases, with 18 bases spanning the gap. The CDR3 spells CASTPHGAGTNYGYTF. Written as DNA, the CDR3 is TGTGCCAGTACTCCCCATGGGGCAGGAACTAACTATGGCTACACCTTC.

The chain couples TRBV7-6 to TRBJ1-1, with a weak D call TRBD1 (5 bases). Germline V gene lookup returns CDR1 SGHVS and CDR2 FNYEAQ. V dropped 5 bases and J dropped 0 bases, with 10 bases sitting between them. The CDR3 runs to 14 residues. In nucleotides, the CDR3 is TGTGCCAGCAGCAGCGGGGCCATGAACACTGAAGCTTTCTTT. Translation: CASSSGAMNTEAFF. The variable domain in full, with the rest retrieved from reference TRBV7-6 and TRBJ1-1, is GAGVSQSPRYKVTKRGQDVALRCDPISGHVSLYWYRQALGQGPEFLTYFNYEAQQDKSGLPNDRFSAERPEGSISTLTIQRTEQRDSAMYRCASSSGAMNTEAFFGQGTRLTVV.

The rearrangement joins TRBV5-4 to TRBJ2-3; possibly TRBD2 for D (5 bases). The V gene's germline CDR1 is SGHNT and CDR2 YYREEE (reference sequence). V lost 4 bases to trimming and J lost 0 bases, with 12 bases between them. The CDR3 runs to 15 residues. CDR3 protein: CASSTAVVSTDTQYF. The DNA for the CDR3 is TGTGCCAGCAGCACAGCGGTAGTTAGCACAGATACGCAGTATTTT.

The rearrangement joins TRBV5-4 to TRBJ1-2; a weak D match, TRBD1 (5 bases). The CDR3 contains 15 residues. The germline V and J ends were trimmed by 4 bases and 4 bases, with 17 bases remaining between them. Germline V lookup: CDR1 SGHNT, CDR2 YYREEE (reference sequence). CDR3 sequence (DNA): TGTGCCAGCAGCCTAGGAGGGACGTCCTTCTATGGCTACACCTTC. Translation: CASSLGGTSFYGYTF.

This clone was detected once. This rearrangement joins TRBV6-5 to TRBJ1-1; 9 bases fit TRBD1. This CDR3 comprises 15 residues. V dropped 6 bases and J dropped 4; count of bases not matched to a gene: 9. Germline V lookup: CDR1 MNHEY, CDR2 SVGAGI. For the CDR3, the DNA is TGTGCCAGCAGCCCGAACCGGGACAGGGTCACTGAAGCTTTCTTT. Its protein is CASSPNRDRVTEAFF.

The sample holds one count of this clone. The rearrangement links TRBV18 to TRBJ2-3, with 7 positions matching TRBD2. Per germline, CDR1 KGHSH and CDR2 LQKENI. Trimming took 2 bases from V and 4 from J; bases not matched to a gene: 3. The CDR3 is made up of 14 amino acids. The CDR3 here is CASSPAGVADTQYF. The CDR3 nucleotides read TGTGCCAGCTCACCAGCGGGGGTCGCAGATACGCAGTATTTT.

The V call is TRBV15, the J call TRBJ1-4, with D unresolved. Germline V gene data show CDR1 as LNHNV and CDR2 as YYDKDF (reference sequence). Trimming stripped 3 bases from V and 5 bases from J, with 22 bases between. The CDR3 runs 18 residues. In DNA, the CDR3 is TGTGCCACCAGCAGGGAGACTCTTTCGTCGACTGTGAATGAAAAACTGTTTTTT. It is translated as CATSRETLSSTVNEKLFF.